This T cell receptor beta chain derives from a study of T cell responses to AZD1222 COVID-19 vaccine. Overall study results and limits: Regions left unmutated in variants are reportedly the target of nearly half of spike-specific TCRs. After the peak T cell response, and only then, were repertoires sampled. Spike-wide coverage was observed for vaccine-associated CD4 TCRs, with dominant responses at 160-218 and 743-854.

Measured with immunoSEQ multiplex PCR; TCRdb has only the in-frame clones, and not every one. The table includes 100,000 to 120,000 clones, approximately 94% detected once. Points on this clone: Its matching antigen is unknown.

V gave up 1 base and J gave up 5 bases, with 4 bases separating them. The CDR3 sequence is 12 residues long. CDR1 is MNHNS and CDR2 is SASEGT in the germline V gene. Investigators merged groups given second doses at roughly 4 or roughly 12 weeks. This clonotype was obtained from an adult who received the AZD1222 COVID-19 vaccine. This rearrangement joins TRBV6-1 to TRBJ2-3; D ambiguous. The sample here was peripheral blood, taken 28 days after the second AZD1222 dose. CDR3 protein: CASSEDGDTQYF. In nucleotides, the CDR3 is TGTGCCAGCAGTGAAGATGGAGATACGCAGTATTTT.